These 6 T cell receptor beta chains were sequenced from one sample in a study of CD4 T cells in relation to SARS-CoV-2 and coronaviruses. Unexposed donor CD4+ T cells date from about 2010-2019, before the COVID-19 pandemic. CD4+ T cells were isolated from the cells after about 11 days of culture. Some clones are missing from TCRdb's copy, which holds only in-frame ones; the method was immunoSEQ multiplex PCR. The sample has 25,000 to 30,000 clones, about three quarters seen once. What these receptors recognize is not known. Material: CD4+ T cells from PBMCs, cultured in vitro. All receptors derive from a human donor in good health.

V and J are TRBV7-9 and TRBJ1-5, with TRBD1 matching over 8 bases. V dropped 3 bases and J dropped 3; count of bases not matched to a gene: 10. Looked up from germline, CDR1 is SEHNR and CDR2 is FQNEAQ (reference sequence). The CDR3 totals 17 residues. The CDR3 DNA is TGTGCCAGCAGCTTGTCCCAGGGGACAGGTATCAATCAGCCCCAGCATTTT. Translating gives CASSLSQGTGINQPQHF.

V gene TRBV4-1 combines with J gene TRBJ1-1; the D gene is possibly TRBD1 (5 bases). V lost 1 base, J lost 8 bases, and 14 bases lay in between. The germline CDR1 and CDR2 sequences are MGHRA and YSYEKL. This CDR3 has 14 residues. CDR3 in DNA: TGCGCCAGCAGCCAAGCCGGGGCAGGCAGAGAAGCTTTCTTT. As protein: CASSQAGAGREAFF.

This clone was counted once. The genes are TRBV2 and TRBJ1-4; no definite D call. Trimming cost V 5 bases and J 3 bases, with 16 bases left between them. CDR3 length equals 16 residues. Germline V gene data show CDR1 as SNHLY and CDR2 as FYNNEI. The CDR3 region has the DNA TGTGCCAGCAGTATTTCTCTAGGGTCCGCTAATGAAAAACTGTTTTTT. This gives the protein CASSISLGSANEKLFF. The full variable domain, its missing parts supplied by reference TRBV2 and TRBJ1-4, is EPEVTQTPSHQVTQMGQEVILRCVPISNHLYFYWYRQILGQKVEFLVSFYNNEISEKSEIFDDQFSVERPDGSNFTLKIRSTKLEDSAMYFCASSISLGSANEKLFFGSGTQLSVL.

The DNA of the CDR3 is TGTGCCAGCAGTTACTTGACAGGGTCTGAAGCTTTCTTT. It specifies CASSYLTGSEAFF. The chain couples TRBV6-2 or TRBV6-3 to TRBJ1-1, with 7 bases matching TRBD1. CDR1 and CDR2 from the germline V gene are MNHEY and SVGEGT. With V trimmed by 1 base and J by 6 bases, 2 bases remained unmatched. CDR3 length: 13 amino acids.

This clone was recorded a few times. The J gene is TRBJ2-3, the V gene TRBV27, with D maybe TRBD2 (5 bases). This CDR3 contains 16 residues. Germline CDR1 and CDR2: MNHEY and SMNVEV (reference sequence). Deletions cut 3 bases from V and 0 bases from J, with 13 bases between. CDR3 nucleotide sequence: TGTGCCAGCAGTTTTGTGGGAGTGGGGAGCACAGATACGCAGTATTTT. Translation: CASSFVGVGSTDTQYF.

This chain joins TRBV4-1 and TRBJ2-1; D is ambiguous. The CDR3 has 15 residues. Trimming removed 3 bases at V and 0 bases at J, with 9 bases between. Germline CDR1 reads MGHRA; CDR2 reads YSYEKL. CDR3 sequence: CASSQRHSSYNEQFF. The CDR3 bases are TGCGCCAGCAGCCAGCGCCATAGCTCCTACAATGAGCAGTTCTTC.